This TCR beta chain was recorded in a study of cytomegalovirus exposure and HLA in healthy donors. PCR amplification relied on 60 Vbeta primers (plus 13 Jbeta primers). Sequencing was performed with immunoSEQ multiplex PCR; in TCRdb, only in-frame clones are kept and a portion is missing. The sample lists about 200,000 clones; 70% to 90% were seen once. This TCR was sampled from a man aged 25-45 years in good health and CMV-seronegative. Material for sequencing was PBMCs.

CDR3 coding DNA: TGTGCCAGCAGCTTTCCCAGACAGGGTGCCAGCTACGAGCAGTACTTC. It is translated as CASSFPRQGASYEQYF. The chain carries TRBV11-1 and TRBJ2-7; TRBD1 agrees at 7 bases. The length of the CDR3 is 16 residues. Unmatched junction bases numbered 11, after V lost 3 bases and J lost 3 bases. CDR1 and CDR2 (germline): SGHAT, FQDESV (reference sequence).